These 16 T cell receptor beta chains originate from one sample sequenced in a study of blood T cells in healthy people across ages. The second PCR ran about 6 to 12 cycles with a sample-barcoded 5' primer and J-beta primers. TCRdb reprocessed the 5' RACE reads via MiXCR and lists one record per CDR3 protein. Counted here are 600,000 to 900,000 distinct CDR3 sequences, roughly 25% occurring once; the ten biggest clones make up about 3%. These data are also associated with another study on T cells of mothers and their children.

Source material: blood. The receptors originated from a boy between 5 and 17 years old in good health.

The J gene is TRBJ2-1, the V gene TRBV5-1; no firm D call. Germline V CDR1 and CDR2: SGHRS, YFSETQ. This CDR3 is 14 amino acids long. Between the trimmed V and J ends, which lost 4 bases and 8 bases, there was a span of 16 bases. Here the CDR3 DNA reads TGCGCCAGCAGCCCGGAAGACTGGGTTGATGAGCAGTTCTTC. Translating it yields CASSPEDWVDEQFF.

CDR3 nucleotide sequence: TGTGCCAGCAGTCCTGGACTAGCGAACATTCAGTACTTC. Translation gives CASSPGLANIQYF. The chain has TRBV28 and TRBJ2-4; TRBD2 agrees at 9 bases. J gave up 7 bases and V 5 bases, and 3 bases lay outside the gene matches. The CDR3 has 13 residues. The V gene's germline CDR1 is MDHEN and CDR2 SYDVKM.

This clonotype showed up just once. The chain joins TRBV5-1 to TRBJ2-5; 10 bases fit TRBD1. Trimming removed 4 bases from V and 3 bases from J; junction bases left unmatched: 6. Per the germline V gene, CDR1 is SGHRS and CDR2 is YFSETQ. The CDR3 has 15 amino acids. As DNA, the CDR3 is TGCGCCAGCAGCGAGACAGGGGGCAATGAAGAGACCCAGTACTTC. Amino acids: CASSETGGNEETQYF.

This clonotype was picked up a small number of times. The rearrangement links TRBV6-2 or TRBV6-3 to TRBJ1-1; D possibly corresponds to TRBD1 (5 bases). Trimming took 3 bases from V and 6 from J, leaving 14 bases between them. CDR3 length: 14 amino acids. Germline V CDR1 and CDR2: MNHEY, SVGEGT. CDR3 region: CASSYGRAEAEAFF. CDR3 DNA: TGTGCCAGCAGTTATGGCAGGGCTGAAGCTGAAGCTTTCTTT.

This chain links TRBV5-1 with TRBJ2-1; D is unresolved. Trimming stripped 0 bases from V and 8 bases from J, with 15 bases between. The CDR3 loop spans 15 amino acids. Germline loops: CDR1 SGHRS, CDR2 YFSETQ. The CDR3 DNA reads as TGCGCCAGCAGCTTGGAGTGGACCTCCAACGATGAGCAGTTCTTC. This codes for CASSLEWTSNDEQFF.

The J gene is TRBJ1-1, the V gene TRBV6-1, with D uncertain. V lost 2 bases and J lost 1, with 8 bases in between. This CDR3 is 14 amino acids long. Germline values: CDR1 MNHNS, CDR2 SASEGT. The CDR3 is CASSELAGNTEAFF. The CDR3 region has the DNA TGTGCCAGCAGTGAATTAGCGGGGAACACTGAAGCTTTCTTT.

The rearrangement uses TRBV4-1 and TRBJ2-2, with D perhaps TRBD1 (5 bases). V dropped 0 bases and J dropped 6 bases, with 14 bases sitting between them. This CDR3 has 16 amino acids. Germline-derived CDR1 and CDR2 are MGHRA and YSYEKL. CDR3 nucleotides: TGCGCCAGCAGCCAAGAAGGGGCAGGGTGGTCCGGGGAGCTGTTTTTT. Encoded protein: CASSQEGAGWSGELFF.

CDR3 region: CATSDRGHGETQYF. As DNA, the CDR3 is TGTGCCACCAGCGACAGGGGGCATGGGGAGACCCAGTACTTC. The chain recombines TRBV15 with TRBJ2-5; TRBD1 aligns across 10 bases. Trimming took 5 bases from V and 5 from J; bases not matched to a gene: 5. CDR1 and CDR2 (germline): LNHNV, YYDKDF (reference sequence). The CDR3 consists of 14 residues.

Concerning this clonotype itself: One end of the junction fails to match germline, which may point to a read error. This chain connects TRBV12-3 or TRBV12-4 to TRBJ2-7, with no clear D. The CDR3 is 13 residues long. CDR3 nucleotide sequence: TGTGCCAGCAGTTTATACCAGTCCTACGAGCAGTCCTTC. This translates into CASSLYQSYEQSF.

DNA for the CDR3: TGCAGTGCTTCTCCCACGGGACACCTTAATTCACCCCTCCACTTT. Its protein product is CSASPTGHLNSPLHF. J is TRBJ1-6 and V is TRBV20-1, with D maybe TRBD1 (6 bases). The V and J ends lost 5 bases and 6 bases respectively, with 17 bases between them. Per germline, CDR1 DFQATT and CDR2 SNEGSKA (reference sequence). CDR3 length: 15 amino acids.

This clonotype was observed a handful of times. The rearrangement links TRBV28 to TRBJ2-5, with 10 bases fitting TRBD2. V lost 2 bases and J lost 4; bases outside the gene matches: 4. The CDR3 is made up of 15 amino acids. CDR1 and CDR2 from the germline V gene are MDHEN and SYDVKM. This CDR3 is CASSLAGLAAETQYF. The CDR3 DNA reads TGTGCCAGCAGTTTAGCTGGACTAGCGGCAGAGACCCAGTACTTC.

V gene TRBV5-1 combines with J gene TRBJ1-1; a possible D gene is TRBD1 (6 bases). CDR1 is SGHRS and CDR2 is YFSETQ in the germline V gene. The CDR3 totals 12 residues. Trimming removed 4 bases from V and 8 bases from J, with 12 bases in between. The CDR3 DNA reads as TGCGCCAGCAGCCACGAGGACAGCGAAGCTTTCTTT. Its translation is CASSHEDSEAFF.

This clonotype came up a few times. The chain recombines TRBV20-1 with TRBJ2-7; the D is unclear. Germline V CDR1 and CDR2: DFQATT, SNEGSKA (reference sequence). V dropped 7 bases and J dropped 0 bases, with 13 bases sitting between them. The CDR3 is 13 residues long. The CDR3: CSVVTEYSYEQYF. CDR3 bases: TGCAGTGTTGTCACAGAATACTCCTACGAGCAGTACTTC.

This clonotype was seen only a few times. The DNA for the CDR3 is TGTGCCAGCAGCTTAAAAGGAGCGTCCCCGCGTCGGTATTTT. Protein: CASSLKGASPRRYF. The V gene is TRBV7-2, the J gene TRBJ2-3; no clear D gene. V was cut by 2 bases and J by 14 bases, with 20 bases left in between. The CDR3 runs 14 residues. From germline, CDR1 is SGHTA and CDR2 FQGNSA.

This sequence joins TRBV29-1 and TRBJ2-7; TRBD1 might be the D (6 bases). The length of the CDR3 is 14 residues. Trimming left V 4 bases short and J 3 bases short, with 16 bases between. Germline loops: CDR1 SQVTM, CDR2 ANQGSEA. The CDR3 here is CSVVVMDSGYEQYF. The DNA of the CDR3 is TGCAGCGTTGTTGTTATGGACAGCGGCTACGAGCAGTACTTC.

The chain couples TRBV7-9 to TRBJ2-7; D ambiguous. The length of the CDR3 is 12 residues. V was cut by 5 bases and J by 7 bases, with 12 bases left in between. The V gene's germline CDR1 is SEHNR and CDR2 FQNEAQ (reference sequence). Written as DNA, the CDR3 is TGTGCCAGCAGCCCCTTCGCCAAAGAGCAGTACTTC. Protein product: CASSPFAKEQYF.